These 30 T cell receptor beta chains originate from one sample sequenced in a study of blood T cell repertoires in COVID-19. This table comes from immunoSEQ multiplex PCR, and its TCRdb copy is limited to in-frame clones, with some not included. This table has under 130,000 clones, more than 75% appearing once. What was sequenced was peripheral blood. All receptors come from a human donor in a cohort sampled during active COVID-19.

This clone was counted only a few times. The V gene is TRBV7-2, the J gene TRBJ1-5; D not resolved. V gave up 3 bases and J gave up 5 bases, with 8 bases separating them. There are 13 residues in the CDR3. Germline V gene sequence: CDR1 SGHTA, CDR2 FQGNSA. CDR3 DNA sequence: TGTGCCAGCAGCTTTAGACAAGATCAGCCCCAGCATTTT. Translation: CASSFRQDQPQHF.

The rearrangement joins TRBV6-6 to TRBJ1-1; 11 bases align to TRBD1. CDR3 length equals 20 residues. Germline values: CDR1 MNHNY, CDR2 SVGAGI (reference sequence). V gave up 6 bases and J gave up 0 bases; unmatched junction bases: 18. In DNA form, the CDR3 reads TGTGCCAGCAGCGGGACCCAACCGGACAGGGGGCCCCTCATGAACACTGAAGCTTTCTTT. Encoded protein: CASSGTQPDRGPLMNTEAFF.

The gene calls are TRBV19 and TRBJ1-2, with 10 bases identical to TRBD1. J lost 4 bases, V lost 5 bases, and 7 bases had no gene match. The CDR3 consists of 15 residues. Germline V gene sequence: CDR1 LNHDA, CDR2 SQIVND (reference sequence). CDR3 bases: TGTGCCAGTAGTCTAGGACAGGGGGATACCTATGGCTACACCTTC. Protein: CASSLGQGDTYGYTF.

CDR3 residues: CASRQGAGEKLFF. The CDR3 DNA sequence: TGTGCCAGCAGGCAGGGGGCCGGTGAAAAACTGTTTTTT. The rearrangement joins TRBV12-3 or TRBV12-4 to TRBJ1-4, with 8 bases fitting TRBD1. Trimming removed 6 bases from V and 7 bases from J; junction bases left unmatched: 4. This CDR3 has 13 amino acids.

The V gene is TRBV7-9, the J gene TRBJ2-4; the D gene is possibly TRBD2 (5 bases). The V end lost 8 bases, the J end lost 9 bases, and 14 bases lay between the germline ends. The germline V gene has CDR1 SEHNR and CDR2 FQNEAQ (reference sequence). This CDR3 comprises 12 residues. The CDR3 coding sequence is TGTGCCAGCCGAGGGCCCGCAGGCATTCAGTACTTC. Protein product: CASRGPAGIQYF.

This chain joins TRBV6-2 or TRBV6-3 and TRBJ2-7; unclear D gene. Trimming took off 3 bases at V and 0 bases at J, with 9 bases between the two ends. The V gene's germline CDR1 is MNHEY and CDR2 SVGEGT. This CDR3 region has 14 residues. CDR3 residues: CASSYLPSSYEQYF. The CDR3 bases are TGTGCCAGCAGTTATTTGCCCAGCTCCTACGAGCAGTACTTC.

The V call is TRBV2, the J call TRBJ1-3, with a possible D match to TRBD1 (5 bases). V was clipped by 0 bases and J by 6 bases, with 12 bases between them. Germline V gives CDR1 SNHLY, CDR2 FYNNEI. The CDR3 has 15 residues. As DNA, the CDR3 is TGTGCCAGCAGTGAAGCGTTGGGGACTCTAAACACCATATATTTT. Translating gives CASSEALGTLNTIYF. The variable domain in full, with the rest retrieved from reference TRBV2 and TRBJ1-3, is EPEVTQTPSHQVTQMGQEVILRCVPISNHLYFYWYRQILGQKVEFLVSFYNNEISEKSEIFDDQFSVERPDGSNFTLKIRSTKLEDSAMYFCASSEALGTLNTIYFGEGSWLTVV.

In its sample, this clone was seen a few times. V and J are TRBV3-1 (or the pseudogene TRBV3-2) and TRBJ1-2; possibly TRBD1 for D (6 bases). The germline V gene has CDR1 LGHDT and CDR2 YNNKEL (reference sequence). The CDR3 loop spans 14 amino acids. V shed 4 bases and J shed 4 bases, with 13 bases lying between them. For the CDR3, the DNA is TGTGCCAGCAGCCCGAGGGGGGGGTCCTATGGCTACACCTTC. Protein product: CASSPRGGSYGYTF.

This clone was seen just once. The chain employs TRBV5-4 and TRBJ2-1; 10 bases fit TRBD2. The J segment lost 9 bases and the V segment lost 0 bases, leaving 3 bases of the junction unmatched. This CDR3 has 14 residues. CDR1 and CDR2 from the germline V gene are SGHNT and YYREEE (reference sequence). In nucleotides, the CDR3 is TGTGCCAGCAGCTTGGTTCTAGCGGGGGCTGAGCAGTTCTTC. Translating it yields CASSLVLAGAEQFF. Supplemented by reference TRBV5-4 and TRBJ2-1, the full variable domain reads ETGVTQSPTHLIKTRGQQVTLRCSSQSGHNTVSWYQQALGQGPQFIFQYYREEENGRGNFPPRFSGLQFPNYSSELNVNALELDDSALYLCASSLVLAGAEQFFGPGTRLTVL.

This clone was counted once. DNA of the CDR3: TGTGCCAGCAGTTTCGGGACAGGGAGCCGAGCTTTCTTT. It specifies CASSFGTGSRAFF. J is TRBJ1-1 and V is TRBV12-3 or TRBV12-4; 9 bases map to TRBD1. V lost 3 bases and J lost 10; bases outside the gene matches: 6. The CDR3 is 13 amino acids.

The V call is TRBV5-4, the J call TRBJ2-7; D gene uncertain. The CDR3 runs to 14 residues. Looked up from germline, CDR1 is SGHNT and CDR2 is YYREEE (reference sequence). Trimming removed 0 bases at V and 0 bases at J, with 7 bases between. The chain's CDR3 is CASSLEESSYEQYF. Here the CDR3 DNA reads TGTGCCAGCAGCTTGGAGGAGAGCTCCTACGAGCAGTACTTC.

As concerns this clone: The sample holds other DNA sequences that translate to the same CDR3. This rearrangement joins TRBV5-1 to TRBJ1-2; 8 bases fit TRBD1. Germline values: CDR1 SGHRS, CDR2 YFSETQ. V gave up 4 bases and J gave up 6 bases; unmatched junction bases: 5. The CDR3 sequence is 13 residues long. CDR3 region: CASSLGQGDGYTF. In DNA, the CDR3 is TGCGCCAGCAGCCTCGGACAGGGCGATGGCTACACCTTC.

The chain employs TRBV10-2 and TRBJ2-5, with 8 bases that match TRBD1. V lost 0 bases to trimming and J lost 5 bases; unmatched junction nucleotides: 8. Germline-derived CDR1 and CDR2 are WSHSY and SAAADI. This CDR3 has 16 amino acids. The chain's CDR3 is CASSESWAGGGETQYF. CDR3 coding DNA: TGCGCCAGCAGTGAGTCTTGGGCAGGGGGCGGTGAGACCCAGTACTTC.

The CDR3 reads CASSGDRGPQYF. The CDR3 region has the DNA TGTGCCAGCAGTGGGGACAGGGGGCCGCAGTATTTT. V is TRBV25-1 and J is TRBJ2-3, with 12 bases fitting TRBD1. Looked up from germline, CDR1 is MGHDK and CDR2 is SYGVNS. The J segment lost 10 bases and the V segment lost 4 bases, leaving 0 bases of the junction unmatched. The CDR3 length is 12 residues.

J is TRBJ2-1 and V is TRBV3-1 (or the pseudogene TRBV3-2), with 9 bases matching TRBD2. Germline values: CDR1 LGHDT, CDR2 YNNKEL (reference sequence). The CDR3 spans 16 residues. The V and J ends lost 1 base and 7 bases, in that order; junction bases with no gene match: 8. The CDR3 here is CASSQGMRGGGNEQFF. The CDR3 nucleotides read TGTGCCAGCAGCCAAGGGATGCGGGGGGGCGGGAATGAGCAGTTCTTC.

J is TRBJ1-5 and V is TRBV18, with 12 positions matching TRBD1. The CDR3 is 15 residues long. Germline assignment: CDR1 KGHSH and CDR2 LQKENI. V shed 3 bases and J 6 bases; nucleotides not matched to a gene: 3. CDR3 loop: CASSPGQGAGQPQHF. CDR3 nucleotide sequence: TGTGCCAGCTCACCGGGACAGGGGGCCGGTCAGCCCCAGCATTTT.

This chain joins TRBV19 and TRBJ1-2; D gene unclear. Germline V CDR1 and CDR2: LNHDA, SQIVND (reference sequence). Trimming stripped 1 base from V and 0 bases from J, with 6 bases between. The CDR3 length is 14 residues. CDR3 region: CASSIGGANYGYTF. The CDR3 DNA reads TGTGCCAGTAGTATAGGAGGAGCTAACTATGGCTACACCTTC.

The chain has TRBV28 and TRBJ2-7, with TRBD1 matching 7 bases. Trimming at V came to 4 bases and at J to 2 bases, leaving 11 bases not matched to a gene. The CDR3 spans 16 residues. The V gene's germline CDR1 is MDHEN and CDR2 SYDVKM. The CDR3 DNA is TGTGCCAGCAGTTCCCCGGGACAGACATTAGCCTACGAGCAGTACTTC. Encoded protein: CASSSPGQTLAYEQYF. Variable domain in full (rest from reference TRBV28 and TRBJ2-7): DVKVTQSSRYLVKRTGEKVFLECVQDMDHENMFWYRQDPGLGLRLIYFSYDVKMKEKGDIPEGYSVSREKKERFSLILESASTNQTSMYLCASSSPGQTLAYEQYFGPGTRLTVT.

The V and J genes are TRBV27 and TRBJ2-4; D call uncertain. CDR3 length: 13 residues. The germline gives CDR1 MNHEY, CDR2 SMNVEV (reference sequence). Trimming cost V 5 bases and J 0 bases, with 5 bases left between them. The CDR3 DNA sequence: TGTGCCAGCAGTCCCGTAGCCAAAAACATTCAGTACTTC. Protein product: CASSPVAKNIQYF.

This chain connects TRBV18 to TRBJ2-3, with a weak D call TRBD1 (5 bases). Germline V gene data show CDR1 as KGHSH and CDR2 as LQKENI. Trimming shortened V by 3 bases and J by 2 bases, and 15 bases separated the two germline ends. This CDR3 comprises 16 residues. CDR3 protein: CASSPTYGAPTDTQYF. Written as DNA, the CDR3 is TGTGCCAGCTCACCTACTTATGGGGCCCCCACAGATACGCAGTATTTT.

As DNA, the CDR3 is TGTGCCAGCAGCACCGACAGACCAGGAGAAAAACTGTTTTTT. Its protein product is CASSTDRPGEKLFF. The chain combines TRBV7-6 with TRBJ1-4; a possible D gene is TRBD1 (5 bases). Trimming left V 5 bases short and J 8 bases short, with 15 bases between. The CDR3 length is 14 residues. Germline CDR1 and CDR2: SGHVS and FNYEAQ.

This chain links TRBV19 with TRBJ1-2; D is possibly TRBD1 (6 bases). Germline V gene data show CDR1 as LNHDA and CDR2 as SQIVND (reference sequence). The V end was cut by 5 bases, the J end by 2 bases, with 15 bases between. There are 15 residues in the CDR3. CDR3 loop: CASSSHRASNYGYTF. The CDR3 nucleotides are TGTGCCAGTAGTTCCCACAGGGCCTCCAACTATGGCTACACCTTC.

For the CDR3, the DNA is TGTGCCACCAGCCCTTATGGACAGGTTGGGGAACGGGGCAATCAGCCCCAGCATTTT. Its translation is CATSPYGQVGERGNQPQHF. This chain links TRBV15 with TRBJ1-5, with 7 bases identical to TRBD1. In germline, CDR1 is LNHNV, CDR2 YYDKDF (reference sequence). The V segment lost 5 bases and the J segment 2 bases; nucleotides outside the gene matches: 18. This CDR3 comprises 19 residues.

CDR3 in amino acids: CASSQDRQGPNYGYTF. The CDR3 nucleotides are TGTGCCAGCAGCCAAGATCGTCAGGGGCCGAACTATGGCTACACCTTC. This sequence joins TRBV4-2 and TRBJ1-2; D is possibly TRBD1 (6 bases). V was trimmed by 0 bases and J by 2 bases, leaving 13 bases between them. The germline V gene has CDR1 LGHNA and CDR2 YNFKEQ. The CDR3 extends over 16 amino acids.

V is TRBV5-1 and J is TRBJ2-3, with 9 bases fitting TRBD1. V was pared by 2 bases and J by 6 bases, with 7 bases of the junction left unmatched. Per the germline V gene, CDR1 is SGHRS and CDR2 is YFSETQ. This CDR3 is built from 15 residues. The DNA for the CDR3 is TGCGCCAGCAGCTTTGGACAGGGGCAGGTGGATACGCAGTATTTT. Its protein is CASSFGQGQVDTQYF. The full variable domain, completed using reference TRBV5-1 and TRBJ2-3, is KAGVTQTPRYLIKTRGQQVTLSCSPISGHRSVSWYQQTPGQGLQFLFEYFSETQRNKGNFPGRFSGRQFSNSRSEMNVSTLELGDSALYLCASSFGQGQVDTQYFGPGTRLTVL.

This chain uses TRBV2 with TRBJ1-5; no firm D call. Trimming pared 3 bases from V and 1 base from J, leaving 10 bases between. Germline V CDR1 and CDR2: SNHLY, FYNNEI. This CDR3 has 15 amino acids. This CDR3 reads CASSESLQSNQPQHF. In nucleotides, the CDR3 is TGTGCCAGCAGTGAGTCCCTGCAGAGCAATCAGCCCCAGCATTTT.

The J gene is TRBJ2-2, the V gene TRBV5-1; D perhaps matches TRBD2 (6 bases). Trimming removed 7 bases at V and 8 bases at J, with 18 bases between. There are 14 residues in the CDR3. The germline V gene has CDR1 SGHRS and CDR2 YFSETQ. The CDR3 DNA follows: TGCGCCAGCTCAGTGGTAGCGCTAGCGGGGGAGCTGTTTTTT. Its translation: CASSVVALAGELFF.

The chain recombines TRBV11-2 with TRBJ1-2; maybe TRBD1 (6 bases). Per germline, CDR1 SGHAT and CDR2 FQNNGV. The CDR3 has 15 amino acids. Trimming left V 3 bases short and J 7 bases short, with 18 bases between. CDR3 region: CASSLTGIGTLGYTF. The CDR3 DNA reads TGTGCCAGCAGCTTGACAGGTATAGGGACCCTTGGCTACACCTTC.

The chain joins TRBV5-1 to TRBJ1-1; D perhaps matches TRBD1 (5 bases). Trimming removed 3 bases at V and 1 base at J, with 10 bases between. The CDR3 has 14 residues. The V gene's germline CDR1 is SGHRS and CDR2 YFSETQ. The CDR3 bases are TGCGCCAGCAGCTCGACAGCGGGGAACACTGAAGCTTTCTTT. It codes for CASSSTAGNTEAFF. The whole variable domain, remainder taken from reference TRBV5-1 and TRBJ1-1, is KAGVTQTPRYLIKTRGQQVTLSCSPISGHRSVSWYQQTPGQGLQFLFEYFSETQRNKGNFPGRFSGRQFSNSRSEMNVSTLELGDSALYLCASSSTAGNTEAFFGQGTRLTVV.

The CDR3 loop reads CASSWTGQETQYF. In DNA form, the CDR3 reads TGTGCCAGCTCGTGGACAGGCCAAGAGACCCAGTACTTC. V is TRBV18 and J is TRBJ2-5; 7 bases are shared with TRBD1. The ends lost 6 bases at V and 1 base at J; junction bases unmatched: 2. CDR3 length: 13 residues. Germline CDR1 is KGHSH and CDR2 is LQKENI.